Listed below are T cell receptor beta chains from one sample, sequenced in a study of regulatory T cells in long-lasting Graves disease. TCRdb reprocessed the multiplex PCR reads via MiXCR and lists one record per CDR3 protein. The profile shows about 620,000 distinct CDR3 sequences, 15% to 20% of them singletons. These records were also assigned to another study, of T cells in Graves' hyperthyroidism and ophthalmopathy.

The source was peripheral blood mononuclear cells (PBMCs), collected at new diagnosis, from a patient treated with antithyroid drugs. These receptors all come from a woman in her twenties or thirties with Graves disease. CDR3s include the opening cysteine and the closing phenylalanine or tryptophan. A D gene is named only where the DNA matches it firmly. Not all rows give a size; the values are once, few, many and, for expanded clones, a class.

d_call clone_size j_call v_call cdr3_aa cdr3_nt
TRBD1 many TRBJ2-7 TRBV12-3/TRBV12-4 CASSLGQGGLYEQYF TGTGCCAGCAGTTTAGGACAGGGTGGACTCTACGAGCAGTACTTC
. . TRBJ2-4 TRBV19 CASSIDPRTENQQEAKNIQYF TGTGCCAGTAGTATAGATCCTCGGACAGAAAACCAACAGGAGGCCAAAAACATTCAGTACTTC
. few TRBJ2-2 TRBV9 CASSVDGWGTGELFF TGTGCCAGCAGCGTAGACGGATGGGGGACCGGGGAGCTGTTTTTT
. few TRBJ2-1 TRBV3-1 CASSQGLSKRSSYNEQFF TGTGCCAGCAGCCAAGGCTTATCGAAGCGGAGCTCCTACAATGAGCAGTTCTTC
. once TRBJ2-5 TRBV7-9 CASSSLGGQETQYF TGTGCCAGCAGCTCCCTCGGCGGTCAAGAGACCCAGTACTTC
TRBD1 . TRBJ2-1 TRBV19 CASSIYGTGSYNEQFF TGTGCCAGTAGTATTTACGGGACAGGTAGTTACAATGAGCAGTTCTTC
. many TRBJ2-5 TRBV2 CASSIRGETQYF TGTGCCAGCAGTATCCGGGGAGAGACCCAGTACTTC
. many TRBJ1-1 TRBV11-2 CASSLDSRRAYTEAFF TGTGCCAGCAGCTTAGATTCACGCCGGGCCTACACTGAAGCTTTCTTT
. . TRBJ2-5 TRBV7-2 CASSPQQRGEETQYF TGTGCCAGCAGCCCCCAACAAAGGGGGGAGGAGACCCAGTACTTC
TRBD1 many TRBJ1-1 TRBV15 CATSRVAGQGTEAFF TGTGCCACCAGCAGAGTTGCGGGACAGGGGACTGAAGCTTTCTTT
. many TRBJ1-5 TRBV7-2 CASSPTGSQGNQPQHF TGTGCCAGCAGCCCCACCGGGAGTCAGGGCAATCAGCCCCAGCATTTT
. many TRBJ2-1 TRBV28 CASSPGRVYNEQFF TGTGCCAGCAGTCCGGGGCGGGTGTACAATGAGCAGTTCTTC
TRBD2 few TRBJ2-1 TRBV7-9 CASSLAGTSGSSLGAGFWQFF TGTGCCAGCAGCTTAGCCGGAACTAGCGGGAGTTCCCTAGGGGCTGGATTTTGGCAGTTCTTC
TRBD1 . TRBJ2-2 TRBV3-1 CASRPTGGRTGELFF TGTGCCAGCAGACCTACAGGGGGAAGAACCGGGGAGCTGTTTTTT
. . TRBJ2-3 TRBV3-1 CASSLSPGTQYF TGTGCCAGCAGCCTCTCGCCGGGAACGCAGTATTTT
. few TRBJ1-2 TRBV3-1 CASSGGNLGYRYGYTF TGTGCCAGCAGCGGGGGGAATTTAGGTTATCGCTATGGCTACACCTTC
. . TRBJ2-4 TRBV29-1 CSVGQSIAKNIQYF TGCAGCGTTGGGCAGTCCATAGCCAAAAACATTCAGTACTTC
TRBD2 many TRBJ2-5 TRBV18 CASSPGLAETQYF TGTGCCAGCTCACCCGGACTAGCTGAGACCCAGTACTTC
TRBD1 . TRBJ2-7 TRBV20-1 CSAQRQGGYEQYF TGCAGTGCCCAACGACAGGGTGGGTACGAGCAGTACTTC
. many TRBJ1-4 TRBV25-1 CASSETGLTPSLEKLFF TGTGCCAGCAGTGAGACCGGACTAACCCCCTCGCTTGAAAAACTGTTTTTT
TRBD1 many TRBJ1-2 TRBV19 CASSFQGAYGYTF TGTGCCAGCAGCTTTCAGGGGGCGTATGGCTACACCTTC
. many TRBJ1-5 TRBV5-1 CASSLGQVGQPQHF TGCGCCAGCAGCTTGGGGCAGGTAGGTCAGCCCCAGCATTTT